This T cell receptor (beta chain) was recovered during a study of CD8 T cells in ankylosing spondylitis. In TCRdb, the 5' RACE reads were re-called with MiXCR into one record per CDR3 protein. Among approximately 220,000 distinct CDR3 sequences, 20% to 30% were seen once, and the ten largest hold under 7%. V was shortened by 7 bases and J by 5 bases, with 17 bases between the two germline ends. Germline CDR1 and CDR2: SQVTM and ANQGSEA. The CDR3 is 13 residues long. Study results and caveats: A number of the motif variants had already been described in reactive arthritis synovial fluid and blood.

This clonotype was seen ten or more times. What it binds is unknown. This TCR derives from a male donor with ankylosing spondylitis or in good health (not recorded which). The chain is built from TRBV29-1 and TRBJ2-5; a possible D gene is TRBD1 (6 bases). Sequencing was carried out using blood, either unsorted or a sorted T cell fraction (not recorded which). CDR3 region: CSAEPQQGETQYF. The CDR3 nucleotides read TGCAGCGCTGAGCCCCAACAGGGCGAGACCCAGTACTTC.